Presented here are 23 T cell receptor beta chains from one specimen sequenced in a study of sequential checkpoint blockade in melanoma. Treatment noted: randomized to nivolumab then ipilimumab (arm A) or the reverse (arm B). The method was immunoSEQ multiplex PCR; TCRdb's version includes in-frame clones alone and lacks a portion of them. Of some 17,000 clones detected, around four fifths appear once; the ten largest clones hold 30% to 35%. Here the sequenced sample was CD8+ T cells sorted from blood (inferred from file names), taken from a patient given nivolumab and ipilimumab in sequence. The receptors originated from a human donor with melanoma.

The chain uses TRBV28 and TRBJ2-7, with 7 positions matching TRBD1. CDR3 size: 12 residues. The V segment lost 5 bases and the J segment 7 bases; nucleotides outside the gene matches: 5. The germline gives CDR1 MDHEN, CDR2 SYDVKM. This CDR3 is CASSLTGVEQYF. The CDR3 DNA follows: TGTGCCAGCAGTCTAACAGGGGTGGAGCAGTACTTC.

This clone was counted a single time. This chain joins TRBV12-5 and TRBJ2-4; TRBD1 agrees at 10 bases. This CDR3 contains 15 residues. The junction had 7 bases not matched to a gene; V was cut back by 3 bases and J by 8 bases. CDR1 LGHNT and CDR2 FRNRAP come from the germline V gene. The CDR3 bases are TGTGCTAGTGGTTTTTCTATCGGGACAGGGGACATTCAGTACTTC. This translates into CASGFSIGTGDIQYF.

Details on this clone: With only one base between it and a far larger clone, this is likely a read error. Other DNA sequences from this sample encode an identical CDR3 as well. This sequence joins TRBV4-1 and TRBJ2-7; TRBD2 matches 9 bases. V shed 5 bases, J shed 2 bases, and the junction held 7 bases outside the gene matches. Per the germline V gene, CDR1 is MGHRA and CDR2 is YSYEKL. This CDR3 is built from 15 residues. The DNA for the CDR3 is TGCGCCAGCAGCTTTGGGCCTAGCGGGACCTACGAGCAGTACTTC. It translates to CASSFGPSGTYEQYF.

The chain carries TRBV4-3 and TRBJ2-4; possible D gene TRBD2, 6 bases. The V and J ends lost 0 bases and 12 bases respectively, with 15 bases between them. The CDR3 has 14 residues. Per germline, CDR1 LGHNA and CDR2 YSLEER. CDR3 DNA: TGCGCCAGCAGCCAAGAAGGTGGGGGGACCGGTCAGTACTTC. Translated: CASSQEGGGTGQYF.

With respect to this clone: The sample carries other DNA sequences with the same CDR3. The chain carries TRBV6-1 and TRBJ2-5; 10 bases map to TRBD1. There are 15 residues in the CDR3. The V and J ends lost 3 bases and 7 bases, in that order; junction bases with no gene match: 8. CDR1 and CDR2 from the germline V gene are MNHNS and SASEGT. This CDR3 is CASSEGTGEVGTQYF. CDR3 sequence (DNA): TGTGCCAGCAGTGAGGGGACAGGGGAGGTTGGGACCCAGTACTTC.

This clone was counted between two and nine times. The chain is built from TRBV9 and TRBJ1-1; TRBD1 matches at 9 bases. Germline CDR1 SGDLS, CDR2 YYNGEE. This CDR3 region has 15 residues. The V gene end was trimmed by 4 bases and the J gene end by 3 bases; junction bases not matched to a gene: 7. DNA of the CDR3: TGTGCCAGCAGCCCCCGGGACAGGGATTACACTGAAGCTTTCTTT. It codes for CASSPRDRDYTEAFF.

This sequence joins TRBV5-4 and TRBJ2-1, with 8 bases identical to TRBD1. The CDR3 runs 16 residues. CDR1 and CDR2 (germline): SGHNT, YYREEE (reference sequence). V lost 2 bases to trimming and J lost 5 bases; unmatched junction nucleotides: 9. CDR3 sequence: CASSFPGGTVDNEQFF. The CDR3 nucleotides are TGTGCCAGCAGCTTCCCAGGGGGCACAGTCGACAATGAGCAGTTCTTC.

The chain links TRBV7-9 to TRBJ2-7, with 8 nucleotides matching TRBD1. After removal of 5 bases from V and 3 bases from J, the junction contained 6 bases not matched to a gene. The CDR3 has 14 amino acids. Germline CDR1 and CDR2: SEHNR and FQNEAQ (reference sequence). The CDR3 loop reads CASSNRDRSYEQYF. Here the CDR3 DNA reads TGTGCCAGCAGCAACCGGGACAGGAGCTACGAGCAGTACTTC.

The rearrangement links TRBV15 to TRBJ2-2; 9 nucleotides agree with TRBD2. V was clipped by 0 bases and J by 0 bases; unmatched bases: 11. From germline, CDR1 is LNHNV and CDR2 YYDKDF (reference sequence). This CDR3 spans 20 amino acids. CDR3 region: CATSRDTLPSGGTNTGELFF. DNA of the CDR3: TGTGCCACCAGCAGAGACACCCTACCCAGCGGGGGGACGAACACCGGGGAGCTGTTTTTT.

The CDR3 region is CASSIVETEGEKLFF. In DNA form, the CDR3 reads TGTGCCAGTAGTATCGTGGAGACAGAAGGAGAAAAACTGTTTTTT. The chain combines TRBV19 with TRBJ1-4; tentative D call: TRBD1 (5 bases). This CDR3 has 15 residues. The ends were cut back, 3 bases at V and 8 bases at J, with 16 bases in the middle. Germline V gene lookup returns CDR1 LNHDA and CDR2 SQIVND (reference sequence).

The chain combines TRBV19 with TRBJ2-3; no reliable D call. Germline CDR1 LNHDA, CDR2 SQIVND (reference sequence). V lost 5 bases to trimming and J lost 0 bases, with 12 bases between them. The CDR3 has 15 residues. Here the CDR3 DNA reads TGTGCCAGTAGTCTTGCGACAAGAAGCACAGATACGCAGTATTTT. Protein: CASSLATRSTDTQYF.

The CDR3 is CASSQDGTEAFF. The CDR3 nucleotides are TGTGCCAGCAGCCAAGACGGCACTGAAGCTTTCTTT. This rearrangement joins TRBV14 to TRBJ1-1, with D unclear. Between the trimmed V and J ends, which lost 0 bases and 4 bases, there was a span of 3 bases. Germline values: CDR1 SGHDN, CDR2 FVKESK. The CDR3 sequence is 12 residues long.

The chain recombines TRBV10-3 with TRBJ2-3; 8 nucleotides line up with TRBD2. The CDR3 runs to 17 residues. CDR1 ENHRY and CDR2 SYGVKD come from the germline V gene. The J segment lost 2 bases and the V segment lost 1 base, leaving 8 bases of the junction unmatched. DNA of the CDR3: TGTGCCATCAGTGAGTTTGAGATAGCGGGATTCACAGATACGCAGTATTTT. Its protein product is CAISEFEIAGFTDTQYF.

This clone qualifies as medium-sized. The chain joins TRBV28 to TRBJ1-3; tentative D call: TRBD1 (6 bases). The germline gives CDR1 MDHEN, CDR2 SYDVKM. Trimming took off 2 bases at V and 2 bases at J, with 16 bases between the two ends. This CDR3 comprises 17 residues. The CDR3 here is CASSLVGGGNAGNTIYF. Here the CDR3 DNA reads TGTGCCAGCAGTTTAGTGGGAGGGGGGAACGCTGGAAACACCATATATTTT.

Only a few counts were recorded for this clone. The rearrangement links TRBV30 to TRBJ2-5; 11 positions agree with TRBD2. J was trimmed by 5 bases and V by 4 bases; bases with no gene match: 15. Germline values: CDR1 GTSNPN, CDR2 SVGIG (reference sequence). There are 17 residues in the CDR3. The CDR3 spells CAWMPPPLSGRGETQYF. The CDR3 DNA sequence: TGTGCCTGGATGCCCCCCCCGCTTAGCGGGAGGGGCGAGACCCAGTACTTC.

Here the CDR3 reads CASSQEAYWAGDEQYF. The CDR3 DNA follows: TGCGCCAGCAGCCAAGAAGCGTACTGGGCGGGGGACGAGCAGTACTTC. The chain is built from TRBV4-1 and TRBJ2-7, with 7 positions matching TRBD2. V was pared by 0 bases and J by 5 bases, with 10 bases of the junction left unmatched. Germline CDR1 is MGHRA and CDR2 is YSYEKL. This CDR3 is 16 amino acids long.

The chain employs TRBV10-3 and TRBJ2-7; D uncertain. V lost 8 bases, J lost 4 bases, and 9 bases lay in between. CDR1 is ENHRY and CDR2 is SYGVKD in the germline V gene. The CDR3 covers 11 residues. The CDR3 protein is CAIGVGYEQYF. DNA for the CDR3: TGTGCCATCGGTGTCGGTTACGAGCAGTACTTC.

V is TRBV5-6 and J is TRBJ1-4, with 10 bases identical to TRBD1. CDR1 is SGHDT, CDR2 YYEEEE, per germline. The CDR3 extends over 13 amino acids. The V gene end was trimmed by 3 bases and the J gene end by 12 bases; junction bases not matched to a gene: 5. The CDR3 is CASSSGQGGELFF. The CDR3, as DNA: TGTGCCAGCAGCTCTGGACAGGGGGGGGAACTGTTTTTT.

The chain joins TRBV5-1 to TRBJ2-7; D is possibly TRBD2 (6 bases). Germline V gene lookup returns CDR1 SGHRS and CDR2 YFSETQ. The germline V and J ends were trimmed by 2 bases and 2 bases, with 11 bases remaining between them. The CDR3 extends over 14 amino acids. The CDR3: CASSLGGAAYEQYF. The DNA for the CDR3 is TGCGCCAGCAGCTTAGGCGGGGCAGCCTACGAGCAGTACTTC.

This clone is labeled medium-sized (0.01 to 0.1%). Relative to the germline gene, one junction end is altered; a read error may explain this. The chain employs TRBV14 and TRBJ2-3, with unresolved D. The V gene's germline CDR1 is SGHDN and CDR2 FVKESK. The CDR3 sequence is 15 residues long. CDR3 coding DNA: TGTGCCAGCAGCCAAGCTCTTCGGAGCACCGATACGCAGTATTTT. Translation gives CASSQALRSTDTQYF.

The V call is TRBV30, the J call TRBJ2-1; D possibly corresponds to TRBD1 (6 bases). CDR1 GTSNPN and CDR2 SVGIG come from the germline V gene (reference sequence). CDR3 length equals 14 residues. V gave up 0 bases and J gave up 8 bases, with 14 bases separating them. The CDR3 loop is CAWSVLAGVDEQFF. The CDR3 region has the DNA TGTGCCTGGAGTGTACTGGCAGGGGTGGATGAGCAGTTCTTC.

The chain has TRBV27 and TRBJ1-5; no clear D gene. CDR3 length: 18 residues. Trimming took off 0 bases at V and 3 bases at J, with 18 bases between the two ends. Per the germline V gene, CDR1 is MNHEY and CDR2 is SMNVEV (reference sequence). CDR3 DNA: TGTGCCAGCAGTTTATCGGCGGGTAGAGGCGGCTCCAATCAGCCCCAGCATTTT. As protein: CASSLSAGRGGSNQPQHF.

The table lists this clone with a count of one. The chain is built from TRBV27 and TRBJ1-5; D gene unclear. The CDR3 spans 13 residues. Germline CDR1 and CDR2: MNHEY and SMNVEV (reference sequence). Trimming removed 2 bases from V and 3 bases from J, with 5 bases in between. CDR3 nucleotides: TGTGCCAGCAGTTTAATATTCAATCAGCCCCAGCATTTT. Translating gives CASSLIFNQPQHF.